Listed below are T cell receptor beta chains from one sample, sequenced in a study of CD8+ T cells in alopecia areata. Here immunoSEQ multiplex PCR was the method, and the copy in TCRdb shows in-frame clones only, minus some. The repertoire consists of about 200,000 clones, with roughly three fifths occurring once and the leading ten covering approximately 4.9%. The specimen sequenced was CD8+ T cells sorted from blood. The receptor source for this set is a human donor in good health. Each CDR3 is given with its conserved first and last residue. The order of the fields is D gene, J gene, clone size, V gene, CDR3 length, CDR3 DNA, CDR3 protein. D genes are given only for firm matches. Clone size is not always given. Where it is, it says once, few, many or a class for expanded clones.

d_gene: .
j_gene: TRBJ1-4
abundance: .
v_gene: TRBV4-2
len: 12
CDR3nt: TGTGCCAGCAGCCTACTCGGGGAAAAACTGTTTTTT
CDR3aa: CASSLLGEKLFF

d_gene: .
j_gene: TRBJ1-1
abundance: .
v_gene: TRBV5-1
len: 15
CDR3nt: TGCGCCAGCAGCTTGGAGCCCGGGGGGAGCACTGAAGCTTTCTTT
CDR3aa: CASSLEPGGSTEAFF

d_gene: .
j_gene: TRBJ2-5
abundance: .
v_gene: TRBV7-9
len: 14
CDR3nt: TGTGCCAGCAGCTACGAGACAGACCAAGAGACCCAGTACTTC
CDR3aa: CASSYETDQETQYF

d_gene: TRBD2
j_gene: TRBJ2-2
abundance: .
v_gene: TRBV30
len: 15
CDR3nt: TGTGCCTGGGATGCGGGGGGGCTCGGGCCCGGGGAGCTGTTTTTT
CDR3aa: CAWDAGGLGPGELFF

d_gene: .
j_gene: TRBJ1-2
abundance: .
v_gene: TRBV9
len: 15
CDR3nt: TGTGCCAGCAGCGGGTCCGGGACGGCTCCTTATGGCTACACCTTC
CDR3aa: CASSGSGTAPYGYTF

d_gene: .
j_gene: TRBJ1-1
abundance: .
v_gene: TRBV5-4
len: 13
CDR3nt: TGTGCCAGCATCCGACTACCGAACACTGAAGCTTTCTTT
CDR3aa: CASIRLPNTEAFF

d_gene: TRBD2
j_gene: TRBJ2-7
abundance: once
v_gene: TRBV27
len: 14
CDR3nt: TGTGCCAGCAGTCCGGGGGGATCTTTTTACGAGCAGTACTTC
CDR3aa: CASSPGGSFYEQYF

d_gene: .
j_gene: TRBJ2-1
abundance: few
v_gene: TRBV5-1
len: 12
CDR3nt: TGCGCCAGCAGCTCCGGATCATATGAGCAGTTCTTC
CDR3aa: CASSSGSYEQFF

d_gene: .
j_gene: TRBJ2-2
abundance: many
v_gene: TRBV6-5
len: 13
CDR3nt: TGTGCCAGCAGTTACGGGGGCACCGGGGAGCTGTTTTTT
CDR3aa: CASSYGGTGELFF

d_gene: .
j_gene: TRBJ1-2
abundance: .
v_gene: TRBV5-6
len: 15
CDR3nt: TGTGCCAGCAGCGGGGGACGCGCGGTTTCCGAAGGCTACACCTTC
CDR3aa: CASSGGRAVSEGYTF

d_gene: TRBD2
j_gene: TRBJ2-5
abundance: few
v_gene: TRBV2
len: 14
CDR3nt: TGTGCCAGCAGTGAGTCGGGACTAGCAGAGACCCAGTACTTC
CDR3aa: CASSESGLAETQYF

d_gene: .
j_gene: TRBJ2-7
abundance: .
v_gene: TRBV7-9
len: 15
CDR3nt: TGTGCCAGCAGCTTAGGCGACAGGAGCTCCTACGAGCAGTACTTC
CDR3aa: CASSLGDRSSYEQYF

d_gene: TRBD2
j_gene: TRBJ2-3
abundance: .
v_gene: TRBV7-6
len: 16
CDR3nt: TGTGCCAGCAGCTTCAGCGGGGGGGCCGGTACAGATACGCAGTATTTT
CDR3aa: CASSFSGGAGTDTQYF

d_gene: .
j_gene: TRBJ2-5
abundance: .
v_gene: TRBV4-2
len: 14
CDR3nt: TGTGCCAGCAGCCAAGCTCCGAACACGGGGACCCAGTACTTC
CDR3aa: CASSQAPNTGTQYF

d_gene: .
j_gene: TRBJ2-6
abundance: once
v_gene: TRBV6-1
len: 16
CDR3nt: TGTGCCAGCAGTGAAGCACCCGGGTCTGGGGCCAACGTCCTGACTTTC
CDR3aa: CASSEAPGSGANVLTF

d_gene: TRBD2
j_gene: TRBJ2-1
abundance: .
v_gene: TRBV27
len: 14
CDR3nt: TGTGCCAGCAGTACGCCGGGACTAGCGAATGAGCAGTTCTTC
CDR3aa: CASSTPGLANEQFF

d_gene: .
j_gene: TRBJ2-4
abundance: .
v_gene: TRBV23-1
len: 16
CDR3nt: TGCGCCAGCAGCCAAAGGGGCGACATAGCCAAAAACATTCAGTACTTC
CDR3aa: CASSQRGDIAKNIQYF

d_gene: TRBD2
j_gene: TRBJ2-5
abundance: .
v_gene: TRBV11-2
len: 16
CDR3nt: TGTGCCAGCAGCTTAGGCGTGGGACTAGTATCCGAGACCCAGTACTTC
CDR3aa: CASSLGVGLVSETQYF

d_gene: .
j_gene: TRBJ2-2
abundance: .
v_gene: TRBV27
len: 17
CDR3nt: TGTGCCAGCAGTGGCGAATTTGGGGGTCCGAGCACCGGGGAGCTGTTTTTT
CDR3aa: CASSGEFGGPSTGELFF

d_gene: .
j_gene: TRBJ1-2
abundance: .
v_gene: TRBV27
len: 16
CDR3nt: TGTGCCAGCAGTTACGCCGGGTATTTGGGACAATATGGCTACACCTTC
CDR3aa: CASSYAGYLGQYGYTF

d_gene: TRBD1
j_gene: TRBJ2-3
abundance: .
v_gene: TRBV7-9
len: 18
CDR3nt: TGTGCCAGCAGCCTCCGGGACAGGGAACTTCCTAGCACAGATACGCAGTATTTT
CDR3aa: CASSLRDRELPSTDTQYF

d_gene: .
j_gene: TRBJ2-5
abundance: .
v_gene: TRBV29-1
len: 15
CDR3nt: TGCAGCGCCGTCGCCAGCAGAACGTACCAAGAGACCCAGTACTTC
CDR3aa: CSAVASRTYQETQYF

d_gene: .
j_gene: TRBJ2-7
abundance: .
v_gene: TRBV29-1
len: 14
CDR3nt: TGCAGCGTTGTATTGGGGGCCTCAACCTACGAGCAGTACTTC
CDR3aa: CSVVLGASTYEQYF

d_gene: .
j_gene: TRBJ2-1
abundance: few
v_gene: TRBV27
len: 13
CDR3nt: TGTGCCAGCAGTTTCTCGGACTACAATGAGCAGTTCTTC
CDR3aa: CASSFSDYNEQFF

d_gene: .
j_gene: TRBJ1-1
abundance: few
v_gene: TRBV14
len: 14
CDR3nt: TGTGCCAGCAGCCAAGAGACAGGAATAGGTGAAGCTTTCTTT
CDR3aa: CASSQETGIGEAFF

d_gene: .
j_gene: TRBJ2-1
abundance: many
v_gene: TRBV5-1
len: 13
CDR3nt: TGCGCCAGCAGCCCCGGGAACAACAATGAGCAGTTCTTC
CDR3aa: CASSPGNNNEQFF

d_gene: .
j_gene: TRBJ1-4
abundance: .
v_gene: TRBV4-1
len: 13
CDR3nt: TGCGCCAGCAGCCAAGACCTTAATGAAAAACTGTTTTTT
CDR3aa: CASSQDLNEKLFF

d_gene: TRBD2
j_gene: TRBJ2-1
abundance: .
v_gene: TRBV14
len: 16
CDR3nt: TGTGCCAGCAGCCATACTAGCGGTAGCTCCTACAATGAGCAGTTCTTC
CDR3aa: CASSHTSGSSYNEQFF

d_gene: .
j_gene: TRBJ2-3
abundance: .
v_gene: TRBV5-1
len: 13
CDR3nt: TGCGCCAGCAGTCAGGGAATCACAGATACGCAGTATTTT
CDR3aa: CASSQGITDTQYF

d_gene: .
j_gene: TRBJ2-7
abundance: .
v_gene: TRBV19
len: 13
CDR3nt: TGTGCCAGTAGTTCCCTCCAGGAGGACGAGCAGTACTTC
CDR3aa: CASSSLQEDEQYF

d_gene: .
j_gene: TRBJ1-1
abundance: .
v_gene: TRBV2
len: 15
CDR3nt: TGTGCCAGCAGTGCGACTTTCCTTCTGAACACTGAAGCTTTCTTT
CDR3aa: CASSATFLLNTEAFF

d_gene: .
j_gene: TRBJ1-4
abundance: .
v_gene: TRBV29-1
len: 14
CDR3nt: TGCAGCGTTGAAGGCAGAAGGGGTGGCGAAAAACTGTTTTTT
CDR3aa: CSVEGRRGGEKLFF

d_gene: TRBD2
j_gene: TRBJ2-1
abundance: .
v_gene: TRBV29-1
len: 14
CDR3nt: TGCAGCGTTGAGGAGCGGGGGGGCAGGAGTGAGCAGTTCTTC
CDR3aa: CSVEERGGRSEQFF

d_gene: TRBD1
j_gene: TRBJ2-1
abundance: .
v_gene: TRBV29-1
len: 14
CDR3nt: TGCAGCGTCTCCGGGACAGGGGCGTACAATGAGCAGTTCTTC
CDR3aa: CSVSGTGAYNEQFF

d_gene: .
j_gene: TRBJ1-2
abundance: .
v_gene: TRBV6-5
len: 14
CDR3nt: TGTGCCAGCAGTTACGGGGAGTCTAACTATGGCTACACCTTC
CDR3aa: CASSYGESNYGYTF

d_gene: .
j_gene: TRBJ2-7
abundance: .
v_gene: TRBV11-2
len: 16
CDR3nt: TGTGCCAGCAGCTTAGAGGGGGACGAGGCAGTCTACGAGCAGTACTTC
CDR3aa: CASSLEGDEAVYEQYF

d_gene: .
j_gene: TRBJ2-5
abundance: few
v_gene: TRBV5-1
len: 16
CDR3nt: TGCGCCAGCAGCTTGGAATCCGGGGGCCATGGAGAGACCCAGTACTTC
CDR3aa: CASSLESGGHGETQYF

d_gene: .
j_gene: TRBJ2-7
abundance: .
v_gene: TRBV5-6
len: 13
CDR3nt: TGTGCCAGCAGCAGAAGAGGGGCCTACGAGCAGTACTTC
CDR3aa: CASSRRGAYEQYF

d_gene: .
j_gene: TRBJ2-1
abundance: .
v_gene: TRBV29-1
len: 14
CDR3nt: TGCAGCGCCGAGGGGGGCCCCCTGAATTATGAGCAGTTCTTC
CDR3aa: CSAEGGPLNYEQFF

d_gene: TRBD1
j_gene: TRBJ1-4
abundance: .
v_gene: TRBV5-1
len: 14
CDR3nt: TGCGCCAGCAGCTTTGACAGGGTAGATGAAAAACTGTTTTTT
CDR3aa: CASSFDRVDEKLFF

d_gene: .
j_gene: TRBJ1-2
abundance: .
v_gene: TRBV29-1
len: 13
CDR3nt: TGCAGCGTTTTACTCCCCGGGGACTATGGCTACACCTTC
CDR3aa: CSVLLPGDYGYTF

d_gene: TRBD1
j_gene: TRBJ1-2
abundance: .
v_gene: TRBV6-5
len: 14
CDR3nt: TGTGCCAGCAGTCAGGGACAGGGGGTCTATGGCTACACCTTC
CDR3aa: CASSQGQGVYGYTF

d_gene: .
j_gene: TRBJ2-3
abundance: once
v_gene: TRBV4-1
len: 15
CDR3nt: TGCGCCAGCAGCCAAGGGACAGCTAGTACAGATACGCAGTATTTT
CDR3aa: CASSQGTASTDTQYF

d_gene: TRBD2
j_gene: TRBJ2-1
abundance: .
v_gene: TRBV6-4
len: 16
CDR3nt: TGTGCCAGCAGTGACTCGCCTAGCGGGTCCTACAATGAGCAGTTCTTC
CDR3aa: CASSDSPSGSYNEQFF

d_gene: .
j_gene: TRBJ2-7
abundance: .
v_gene: TRBV2
len: 14
CDR3nt: TGTGCCAGCAGTGACGACACGGGAGTGGCCGAGCAGTACTTC
CDR3aa: CASSDDTGVAEQYF

d_gene: .
j_gene: TRBJ1-2
abundance: .
v_gene: TRBV29-1
len: 13
CDR3nt: TGCAGCGTTCGTTTCGACAGAAACTATGGCTACACCTTC
CDR3aa: CSVRFDRNYGYTF

d_gene: .
j_gene: TRBJ1-1
abundance: .
v_gene: TRBV30
len: 12
CDR3nt: TGTGCCTGGAATCCGCTGAACACTGAAGCTTTCTTT
CDR3aa: CAWNPLNTEAFF

d_gene: .
j_gene: TRBJ1-2
abundance: .
v_gene: TRBV10-3
len: 14
CDR3nt: TGTGCCATCAGTGAGCAGGAGGGGGGGTATGGCTACACCTTC
CDR3aa: CAISEQEGGYGYTF

d_gene: TRBD1
j_gene: TRBJ1-1
abundance: once
v_gene: TRBV5-1
len: 16
CDR3nt: TGCGCCAGCAGCTTCAGGGGGGTGGTATTGGACACTGAAGCTTTCTTT
CDR3aa: CASSFRGVVLDTEAFF

d_gene: .
j_gene: TRBJ2-2
abundance: .
v_gene: TRBV2
len: 13
CDR3nt: TGTGCCAGCAGTCAGGGGTACACCGGGGAGCTGTTTTTT
CDR3aa: CASSQGYTGELFF